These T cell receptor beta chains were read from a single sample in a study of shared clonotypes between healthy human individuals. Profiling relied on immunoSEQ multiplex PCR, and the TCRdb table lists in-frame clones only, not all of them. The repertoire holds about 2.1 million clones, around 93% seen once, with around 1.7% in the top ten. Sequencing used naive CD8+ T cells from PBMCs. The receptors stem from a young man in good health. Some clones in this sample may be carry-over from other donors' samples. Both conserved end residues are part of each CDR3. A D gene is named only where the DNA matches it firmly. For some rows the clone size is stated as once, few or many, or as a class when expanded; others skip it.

CASRKGREYGYTF | TGTGCCAGCAGAAAGGGACGGGAGTATGGCTACACCTTC | TRBV25-1 | NA | NA | TRBJ1-2
CASSIGAGNQPQHF | TGTGCCAGTAGTATAGGGGCAGGGAACCAGCCCCAGCATTTT | TRBV19 | once | NA | TRBJ1-5
CASWAGARDTEAFF | TGTGCCAGTTGGGCAGGGGCAAGGGATACGGAAGCTTTCTTT | TRBV19 | few | NA | TRBJ1-1
CASSLIRGATGELFF | TGTGCCAGCAGTTTAATCAGGGGGGCTACCGGGGAGCTGTTTTTT | TRBV28 | NA | NA | TRBJ2-2
CASSLSPGPRGETQYF | TGTGCCAGCAGCTTATCCCCGGGCCCCAGGGGAGAGACCCAGTACTTC | TRBV7-9 | NA | NA | TRBJ2-5
CASRLLAQSSYEQYF | TGTGCCAGCAGGCTTCTAGCCCAGAGCTCCTACGAGCAGTACTTC | TRBV11-2 | NA | NA | TRBJ2-7
CASSLGQGWTEAFF | TGTGCCAGCAGTCTAGGACAGGGATGGACTGAAGCTTTCTTT | TRBV27 | NA | TRBD1 | TRBJ1-1
CASSVGLGYEQYF | TGTGCCAGCAGCGTAGGATTGGGGTACGAGCAGTACTTC | TRBV9 | NA | NA | TRBJ2-7
CASSIRNGGTEAFF | TGTGCCAGTAGTATTAGGAACGGGGGCACTGAAGCTTTCTTT | TRBV19 | NA | NA | TRBJ1-1
CASSPRDSLWETQYF | TGCGCCAGCAGCCCGCGGGACTCCCTTTGGGAGACCCAGTACTTC | TRBV4-1 | NA | NA | TRBJ2-5
CATSEDRDNQPQHF | TGTGCCACCTCCGAGGACAGGGACAATCAGCCCCAGCATTTT | TRBV19 | NA | TRBD1 | TRBJ1-5
CASSLVGREGLNNEQFF | TGTGCCAGCAGTTTAGTTGGGCGGGAGGGCCTCAACAATGAGCAGTTCTTC | TRBV28 | NA | TRBD2 | TRBJ2-1
CASSDSEQYF | TGTGCCAGCAGTGATAGCGAGCAGTACTTC | TRBV25-1 | NA | NA | TRBJ2-7
CASSPTLKSGRANEQFF | TGTGCCAGCAGCCCCACCCTGAAAAGCGGGAGGGCCAATGAGCAGTTCTTC | TRBV7-3 | once | TRBD2 | TRBJ2-1
CASSPMGQRGTEAFF | TGTGCCAGCAGCCCGATGGGACAAAGGGGCACTGAAGCTTTCTTT | TRBV28 | NA | NA | TRBJ1-1
CASKLQGLEGYTF | TGTGCCAGCAAGTTACAGGGTCTGGAGGGCTACACCTTC | TRBV28 | NA | NA | TRBJ1-2
CASSLYGDFYEQYF | TGTGCCAGCAGCTTATACGGGGATTTCTACGAGCAGTACTTC | TRBV7-9 | NA | NA | TRBJ2-7
CASSVMTSPRYEQYF | TGTGCCAGCAGCGTGATGACAAGCCCTCGATACGAGCAGTACTTC | TRBV11-2 | NA | NA | TRBJ2-7
CASSLTPQSSYNEQFF | TGTGCCAGCAGCTTAACCCCCCAGAGCTCCTACAATGAGCAGTTCTTC | TRBV7-3 | NA | NA | TRBJ2-1
CASSSGQNYGYTF | TGTGCCAGCAGTTCAGGGCAGAACTATGGCTACACCTTC | TRBV27 | NA | NA | TRBJ1-2